One sample yielded the 25 T cell receptor beta chains listed below, sequenced in a study of T cell responses to AZD1222 COVID-19 vaccine. Assay used: immunoSEQ multiplex PCR; TCRdb lists only in-frame clones, some missing. In the table there are 100,000 to 150,000 clones, around 87% of which are singletons. The sample consisted of peripheral blood, taken on day 0 of AZD1222 vaccination. These receptors were obtained from an adult in good health.

This clone was recorded only once. J is TRBJ2-2 and V is TRBV30, with 8 bases matching TRBD1. This CDR3 is built from 19 residues. The trim removed 5 bases at V and 0 bases at J, leaving 17 bases unmatched. Per germline, CDR1 GTSNPN and CDR2 SVGIG (reference sequence). In DNA, the CDR3 is TGTGCCTGGCTGAAGGGGGCCGGGACAGGCTATACGAACACCGGGGAGCTGTTTTTT. Encoded protein: CAWLKGAGTGYTNTGELFF.

The chain carries TRBV5-4 and TRBJ2-2; 14 bases fit TRBD2. The CDR3 consists of 16 residues. V lost 4 bases and J lost 4; bases outside the gene matches: 3. CDR1 SGHNT and CDR2 YYREEE come from the germline V gene (reference sequence). CDR3 nucleotide sequence: TGTGCCAGCAGCAATGGACTAGCGGGGGGCACCGGGGAGCTGTTTTTT. Encoded protein: CASSNGLAGGTGELFF.

This chain uses TRBV30 with TRBJ1-1; D is uncertain. Germline V CDR1 and CDR2: GTSNPN, SVGIG (reference sequence). The V end lost 0 bases, the J end lost 3 bases, and 11 bases lay between the germline ends. CDR3 length: 14 residues. The CDR3 region has the DNA TGTGCCTGGAGTGTACCGGGTTTACACACTGAAGCTTTCTTT. Translated, it gives CAWSVPGLHTEAFF.

This chain links TRBV18 with TRBJ2-1; 14 bases fit TRBD2. Germline assignment: CDR1 KGHSH and CDR2 LQKENI. With 5 bases clipped from V and 8 bases from J, the junction kept 8 bases outside the gene matches. The CDR3 is 16 amino acids. CDR3 DNA sequence: TGTGCCAGCTCATCGACTAGCGGGGGGGCCGGGCATGAGCAGTTCTTC. This encodes CASSSTSGGAGHEQFF.

This chain uses TRBV24-1 with TRBJ2-4; a possible D gene is TRBD2 (5 bases). Looked up from germline, CDR1 is KGHDR and CDR2 is SFDVKD. CDR3 length equals 14 residues. V lost 6 bases to trimming and J lost 5 bases, with 13 bases between them. CDR3 bases: TGTGCCACCAGTCCACCCGGGGTGCAAAACATTCAGTACTTC. Its translation is CATSPPGVQNIQYF.

The genes are TRBV5-1 and TRBJ2-5, with 8 nucleotides matching TRBD2. The CDR3 covers 16 residues. Looked up from germline, CDR1 is SGHRS and CDR2 is YFSETQ. Trimming removed 0 bases from V and 5 bases from J; junction bases left unmatched: 9. In DNA form, the CDR3 reads TGCGCCAGCAGCTTGGCGGGGGGGATCGGAGGGGAGACCCAGTACTTC. It specifies CASSLAGGIGGETQYF.

V and J are TRBV4-3 and TRBJ1-3; D gene unclear. The ends were cut back, 0 bases at V and 4 bases at J, with 10 bases in the middle. The germline CDR1 and CDR2 sequences are LGHNA and YSLEER. CDR3 length: 15 residues. This CDR3 reads CASSQDPGLGNTIYF. CDR3 coding DNA: TGCGCCAGCAGCCAAGATCCCGGGCTCGGAAACACCATATATTTT.

V and J are TRBV28 and TRBJ1-5; D is uncertain. The CDR3 is 15 residues long. Germline V gives CDR1 MDHEN, CDR2 SYDVKM. The V end was cut by 6 bases, the J end by 2 bases, with 14 bases between. The CDR3 DNA is TGTGCCAGCAGCCGACCCACGGCAGGCAATCAGCCCCAGCATTTT. Residues: CASSRPTAGNQPQHF.

Turning to this clone: The same CDR3 is also encoded by other DNA sequences in this sample. The chain has TRBV5-4 and TRBJ1-1; D ambiguous. The V and J ends lost 0 bases and 1 base respectively, with 4 bases between them. The germline V gene has CDR1 SGHNT and CDR2 YYREEE (reference sequence). This CDR3 is built from 13 residues. The CDR3 spells CASSLAGNTEAFF. CDR3 nucleotide sequence: TGTGCCAGCAGCTTGGCAGGGAACACTGAAGCTTTCTTT.

CDR3: CASSSGTSTYEQYF. CDR3 bases: TGTGCCAGCAGTTCCGGGACTTCGACCTACGAGCAGTACTTC. The genes are TRBV5-4 and TRBJ2-7, with a possible D match to TRBD2 (6 bases). Trimming pared 5 bases from V and 2 bases from J, leaving 14 bases between. Germline CDR1 and CDR2: SGHNT and YYREEE (reference sequence). This CDR3 is built from 14 residues. The complete variable domain, with remaining parts taken from reference TRBV5-4 and TRBJ2-7, reads ETGVTQSPTHLIKTRGQQVTLRCSSQSGHNTVSWYQQALGQGPQFIFQYYREEENGRGNFPPRFSGLQFPNYSSELNVNALELDDSALYLCASSSGTSTYEQYFGPGTRLTVT.

This chain uses TRBV28 with TRBJ2-7; D may be TRBD1 (5 bases). The CDR3 length is 12 residues. Per the germline V gene, CDR1 is MDHEN and CDR2 is SYDVKM. Trimming pared 6 bases from V and 3 bases from J, leaving 9 bases between. The CDR3 coding sequence is TGTGCCAGCAGGTCGACAGACTACGAGCAGTACTTC. It codes for CASRSTDYEQYF.

CDR3 coding DNA: TGTGCCAGTAGACTCGGGGAGGGGAACACTGAAGCTTTCTTT. This sequence encodes CASRLGEGNTEAFF. The gene calls are TRBV19 and TRBJ1-1; D is ambiguous. Between the trimmed V and J ends, which lost 6 bases and 1 base, there was a span of 12 bases. This CDR3 contains 14 residues. Germline CDR1 reads LNHDA; CDR2 reads SQIVND (reference sequence).

The chain combines TRBV5-1 with TRBJ2-1; tentatively, D is TRBD1 or TRBD2 (6 bases each). This CDR3 has 14 amino acids. V was cut by 0 bases and J by 6 bases, with 10 bases left in between. Germline V CDR1 and CDR2: SGHRS, YFSETQ. The chain's CDR3 is CASSLEGGGNEQFF. Here the CDR3 DNA reads TGCGCCAGCAGCTTGGAGGGGGGTGGCAATGAGCAGTTCTTC.

V usage is TRBV29-1 and J usage is TRBJ1-2, with D possibly matching TRBD1 (6 bases). The V gene's germline CDR1 is SQVTM and CDR2 ANQGSEA. CDR3 size: 14 residues. The V end was cut by 0 bases, the J end by 5 bases, with 13 bases between. CDR3 amino acids: CSVEERDNHYGYTF. CDR3 nucleotide sequence: TGCAGCGTTGAAGAGCGGGACAATCATTATGGCTACACCTTC.

This clone has more than one count but fewer than ten. The chain couples TRBV30 to TRBJ2-5; D possibly matches TRBD1 or TRBD2 (5 bases each). The CDR3 spans 13 residues. Trimming left V 2 bases short and J 5 bases short, with 12 bases between. Looked up from germline, CDR1 is GTSNPN and CDR2 is SVGIG (reference sequence). The CDR3 is CAWSLAGAETQYF. DNA for the CDR3: TGTGCCTGGAGTCTGGCCGGGGCCGAGACCCAGTACTTC.

The chain uses TRBV7-8 and TRBJ1-1, with D unclear. Germline-derived CDR1 and CDR2 are SGHVS and FQNEAQ. Trimming took 5 bases from V and 3 from J, leaving 16 bases between them. This CDR3 is built from 15 residues. CDR3 DNA: TGTGCCAGCAGCCCGCGCCGAAGGAAGGACACTGAAGCTTTCTTT. The encoded protein is CASSPRRRKDTEAFF.

The genes are TRBV7-2 and TRBJ1-2; D perhaps matches TRBD1 (6 bases). Trimming cost V 2 bases and J 13 bases, with 20 bases left between them. The germline CDR1 and CDR2 sequences are SGHTA and FQGNSA. This CDR3 is 14 amino acids long. CDR3: CASSLSGPPGTITF. For the CDR3, the DNA is TGTGCCAGCAGCTTATCCGGGCCCCCCGGGACAATCACCTTC.

This chain uses TRBV30 with TRBJ1-5; D not resolved. V was trimmed by 2 bases and J by 1 base, leaving 9 bases between them. The germline V gene has CDR1 GTSNPN and CDR2 SVGIG (reference sequence). The CDR3 contains 14 residues. CDR3 nucleotides: TGTGCCTGGAGTCCCTACGTCAGCAATCAGCCCCAGCATTTT. Translation: CAWSPYVSNQPQHF. The full variable domain, with the rest looked up from reference TRBV30 and TRBJ1-5, is SQTIHQWPATLVQPVGSPLSLECTVEGTSNPNLYWYRQAAGRGLQLLFYSVGIGQISSEVPQNLSASRPQDRQFILSSKKLLLSDSGFYLCAWSPYVSNQPQHFGDGTRLSIL.

This clone was detected a few times. The chain uses TRBV5-4 and TRBJ2-7, with D unclear. The CDR3 is made up of 12 amino acids. Germline loops: CDR1 SGHNT, CDR2 YYREEE (reference sequence). V was pared by 3 bases and J by 5 bases, with 9 bases between. This CDR3 reads CASSSGTNEQYF. CDR3 nucleotides: TGTGCCAGCAGCTCTGGCACTAACGAGCAGTACTTC.

The chain combines TRBV7-8 with TRBJ2-3, with D possibly TRBD1 on 5 matching bases. The CDR3 spans 14 residues. Trimming took 1 base from V and 5 from J, leaving 10 bases between them. The germline V gene encodes CDR1 SGHVS and CDR2 FQNEAQ. The CDR3 here is CASSLGREVDTQYF. DNA of the CDR3: TGTGCCAGCAGCTTAGGCAGGGAAGTAGATACGCAGTATTTT.

The chain is built from TRBV5-1 and TRBJ2-3; possible D gene TRBD2, 6 bases. Between the trimmed V and J ends, which lost 5 bases and 4 bases, there was a span of 14 bases. Germline V gene lookup returns CDR1 SGHRS and CDR2 YFSETQ. CDR3 length equals 14 residues. DNA for the CDR3: TGCGCCAGCAGGATCGTTAGCGGAGCAGATACGCAGTATTTT. Amino acids: CASRIVSGADTQYF. The full variable domain, with the rest looked up from reference TRBV5-1 and TRBJ2-3, is KAGVTQTPRYLIKTRGQQVTLSCSPISGHRSVSWYQQTPGQGLQFLFEYFSETQRNKGNFPGRFSGRQFSNSRSEMNVSTLELGDSALYLCASRIVSGADTQYFGPGTRLTVL.

The chain has TRBV2 and TRBJ2-7; D is undetermined. Germline V CDR1 and CDR2: SNHLY, FYNNEI. Deletions cut 8 bases from V and 4 bases from J, with 12 bases between. This CDR3 comprises 12 residues. The CDR3 here is CASGQSRYEQYF. CDR3 DNA: TGTGCCAGCGGCCAGTCCCGATACGAGCAGTACTTC. The variable domain in full, with the rest retrieved from reference TRBV2 and TRBJ2-7, is EPEVTQTPSHQVTQMGQEVILRCVPISNHLYFYWYRQILGQKVEFLVSFYNNEISEKSEIFDDQFSVERPDGSNFTLKIRSTKLEDSAMYFCASGQSRYEQYFGPGTRLTVT.

This clone was counted only a few times. V is TRBV20-1 and J is TRBJ1-1; D not certain. Trimming cost V 3 bases and J 5 bases, with 19 bases left between them. The CDR3 runs to 15 residues. Germline V gene lookup returns CDR1 DFQATT and CDR2 SNEGSKA (reference sequence). The CDR3 loop reads CSASTSWVRSTEAFF. The CDR3, as DNA: TGCAGTGCTAGTACCAGCTGGGTCCGAAGTACTGAAGCTTTCTTT.

DNA of the CDR3: TGTGCCACCAGTCCTCGGACAGGATCCCGGCAGTTCTTC. This gives the protein CATSPRTGSRQFF. The chain couples TRBV24-1 to TRBJ2-1, with 7 bases identical to TRBD1. This CDR3 region has 13 residues. Losses at the gene ends were 6 bases for V and 12 bases for J; bases not matched to a gene: 10. The germline V gene encodes CDR1 KGHDR and CDR2 SFDVKD.

The rearrangement links TRBV7-2 to TRBJ2-7, with 9 nucleotides matching TRBD2. Germline CDR1 and CDR2: SGHTA and FQGNSA. This CDR3 is 16 amino acids long. The ends lost 0 bases at V and 3 bases at J; junction bases unmatched: 6. CDR3: CASSLAWSRGGYEQYF. In nucleotides, the CDR3 is TGTGCCAGCAGCTTAGCGTGGTCGCGGGGGGGCTACGAGCAGTACTTC.